These T cell receptor beta chains were read from a single sample in a study of cytomegalovirus exposure and HLA in healthy donors. Assay: immunoSEQ multiplex PCR; the TCRdb copy retains only in-frame clones and omits some. The sample lists around 120,000 clones, roughly 79% occurring once. Sequencing was performed on PBMCs. Receptors originate from a young man in good health and CMV-seronegative. CDR3s include the opening cysteine and the closing phenylalanine or tryptophan. Each record gives: J gene, V gene, D gene, clone size, CDR3 DNA, CDR3 protein. The D gene is left open where the match is weak. Not every row has a clone size; where given, it reads once, few, many or a size class.

TRBJ1-2 TRBV6-5 TRBD1 NA TGTGCCAGCAGTTACTATCGGACAGGGGGCTTTTTCTACACCTTC CASSYYRTGGFFYTF
TRBJ1-6 TRBV30 NA NA TGTGCCTGGAGCGGAGGGTTCGGGGATTCACCCCTCCACTTT CAWSGGFGDSPLHF
TRBJ1-1 TRBV7-9 NA few TGTGCCAGCATGCAGGGCCTGAACACTGAAGCTTTCTTT CASMQGLNTEAFF
TRBJ2-7 TRBV19 TRBD2 NA TGTGCCAGTAGTTTCGGACTAGTGGACGAGCAGTACTTC CASSFGLVDEQYF
TRBJ1-2 TRBV29-1 NA NA TGCAGCGTTGTCTGGCGGGATACTCCCTATGGCTACACCTTC CSVVWRDTPYGYTF
TRBJ1-2 TRBV6-6 TRBD1 NA TGTGCCAGCAGTTATTCAGGGGGCGGTAAGGATGGCTACACCTTC CASSYSGGGKDGYTF
TRBJ2-3 TRBV7-9 TRBD1 NA TGTGCCAGCAGACCTCACAGGGGAGATACGCAGTATTTT CASRPHRGDTQYF
TRBJ1-1 TRBV5-6 TRBD1 NA TGTGCCAGCAGCTTGGTGAGACAGGGCTCGAACACTGAAGCTTTCTTT CASSLVRQGSNTEAFF
TRBJ1-6 TRBV11-2 NA once TGTGCCAGCAGCGTAAATTTCGCTGGACAACTAGCGCAGATACTCCACTTT CASSVNFAGQLAQILHF
TRBJ1-1 TRBV30 NA NA TGTGCCTGGGGGCCCCTGAACACTGAAGCTTTCTTT CAWGPLNTEAFF
TRBJ2-7 TRBV11-2 TRBD1 NA TGTGCCAGCAGCTCCCGGGACAGGTCCTACGAGCAGTACTTC CASSSRDRSYEQYF
TRBJ2-6 TRBV6-5 NA few TGTGCCAGCACCTTGAGCTCTGGGGCCAACGTCCTGACTTTC CASTLSSGANVLTF
TRBJ1-5 TRBV4-1 NA NA TGCGCCAGCAGCCAAGGGTCGGGATTTGATCAGCCCCAGCATTTT CASSQGSGFDQPQHF
TRBJ2-2 TRBV19 NA few TGTGCCAGTAGTTCCCTCCCTATTAACACCGGGGAGCTGTTTTTT CASSSLPINTGELFF
TRBJ2-5 TRBV5-4 TRBD1 NA TGTGCCAGCAGCTTGGCTTCGACAGGGTTCCAAGAGACCCAGTACTTC CASSLASTGFQETQYF
TRBJ1-4 TRBV10-3 NA NA TGTGCCATCAGTGACCCTCAGGACAGATTAAATGAAAAACTGTTTTTT CAISDPQDRLNEKLFF
TRBJ2-7 TRBV4-1 NA NA TGCGCCAGCAGCCCCCCAGGGTCTTCCTACGAGCAGTACTTC CASSPPGSSYEQYF
TRBJ1-1 TRBV5-6 NA NA TGTGCCAGCAGCTGGCCTAACACTGAAGCTTTCTTT CASSWPNTEAFF
TRBJ2-3 TRBV5-1 TRBD1 NA TGCGCCAGCAGCTTGGAGGGGGCCTCTACAGATACGCAGTATTTT CASSLEGASTDTQYF
TRBJ1-3 TRBV2 NA NA TGTGCCTGCGCACGCCTCCAAGGGGGTTTCTCTGGAAACACCATATATTTT CACARLQGGFSGNTIYF
TRBJ2-2 TRBV5-4 NA few TGTGCCAGCAGCTCAGTTTCCCCGGGACAACAATACACCGGGGAGCTGTTTTTT CASSSVSPGQQYTGELFF
TRBJ1-3 TRBV11-1 NA once TGTGCCAGCAGCCCAGACACGGCAAGCTCTGGAAACACCATATATTTT CASSPDTASSGNTIYF
TRBJ2-3 TRBV5-1 NA NA TGCGCCAGCAAGCCCCCGCACAGCAGAGATACGCAGTATTTT CASKPPHSRDTQYF
TRBJ1-1 TRBV30 NA NA TGTGCCTGGAGTGCCGGACTTTTGGGGTCCCGCACCGAAGCTTTCTTT CAWSAGLLGSRTEAFF
TRBJ2-4 TRBV28 NA NA TGTGCCACCACCCATCCGGGGGCCAAAAACATTCAGTACTTC CATTHPGAKNIQYF
TRBJ1-6 TRBV14 NA NA TGTGCCAGCAGCCAAGTTCGGAGTTCACCCCTCCACTTT CASSQVRSSPLHF
TRBJ2-3 TRBV4-1 NA few TGCGCCAGCAGTCCTATTGTTCGTCGCCAGCGGGATACGCAGTATTTT CASSPIVRRQRDTQYF
TRBJ1-1 TRBV30 NA NA TGTGCCTGGAGTCTAAGACGGGGAAACACTGAAGCTTTCTTT CAWSLRRGNTEAFF
TRBJ2-3 TRBV27 TRBD2 once TGTGCCAGCAGTTTAGGACTAGCGGAGAACACAGATACGCAGTATTTT CASSLGLAENTDTQYF
TRBJ2-3 TRBV10-1 NA NA TGCGCCAGCAGCCCGTTCGGGACACTTGCGGATACGCAGTATTTT CASSPFGTLADTQYF
TRBJ2-6 TRBV25-1 NA once TGTGCCAGCAGTGAATTCGGCGGTGGGGCCAACGTCCTGACTTTC CASSEFGGGANVLTF
TRBJ2-5 TRBV7-2 NA few TGTGCCAGCAGCTTCGGAGGGAGAATCCAAGAGACCCAGTACTTC CASSFGGRIQETQYF
TRBJ1-3 TRBV7-2 NA NA TGTGCCAGCAGCCGGAGGGAAATGGGCTTCACCATATATTTT CASSRREMGFTIYF
TRBJ1-6 TRBV27 NA NA TGTGCCAGCAGTTCCAACTTCGCATCCTATAATTCACCCCTCCACTTT CASSSNFASYNSPLHF
TRBJ2-3 TRBV6-4 NA NA TGTGCCAGCAGCCACACCATAGCCCGCACAGATACGCAGTATTTT CASSHTIARTDTQYF
TRBJ1-1 TRBV7-9 TRBD1 NA TGTGCCAGCACCCAGGGGACAGGGACGACTGAAGCTTTCTTT CASTQGTGTTEAFF
TRBJ2-6 TRBV5-1 NA NA TGCGCCAGCGCCGACAGAACTGGGGCCAACGTCCTGACTTTC CASADRTGANVLTF
TRBJ1-4 TRBV6-5 NA NA TGTGCCAGCAGGAGTTTAGACAGGTCTGAAAAACTGTTTTTT CASRSLDRSEKLFF
TRBJ1-4 TRBV7-9 TRBD1 few TGTGCCAGCAGCAGGGACAGGGGACGAGAAAAACTGTTTTTT CASSRDRGREKLFF
TRBJ1-2 TRBV27 NA NA TGTGCCAGCAGCTCGACGACACAGGGAAACGGCTACACCTTC CASSSTTQGNGYTF
TRBJ1-5 TRBV19 NA NA TGTGCCAGTAGTTATAGCAGCTATAGCAATCAGCCCCAGCATTTT CASSYSSYSNQPQHF
TRBJ2-1 TRBV7-2 TRBD2 NA TGTGCCAGCAGCTACCTTGGACTAGCGGGGTACAATGAGCAGTTCTTC CASSYLGLAGYNEQFF
TRBJ2-1 TRBV2 TRBD1 NA TGTGCCAGCCGCCAGGACAGGGCCAATGAGCAGTTCTTC CASRQDRANEQFF
TRBJ2-3 TRBV6-5 NA once TGTGCCAGCAGTTACGAAAGAGCAGATACGCAGTATTTT CASSYERADTQYF
TRBJ1-2 TRBV6-5 NA NA TGTGCCAGCACTCGGGGGACCCATGGCTACACCTTC CASTRGTHGYTF
TRBJ2-5 TRBV28 NA NA TGTGCCAGCAGCTACCAAGAGACCCAGTACTTC CASSYQETQYF
TRBJ2-3 TRBV7-6 TRBD2 NA TGTGCCAGCAGCTTAGGGAGCGGGGGGGCGGCAGATACGCAGTATTTT CASSLGSGGAADTQYF
TRBJ1-1 TRBV7-9 NA NA TGTGCCAGCAGCCCTAAAACCGGGACACGGAACACTGAAGCTTTCTTT CASSPKTGTRNTEAFF
TRBJ2-2 TRBV28 NA NA TGTGCCAGCAGGGGGGGAGACAGGGCCGGGGAGCTGTTTTTT CASRGGDRAGELFF
TRBJ1-1 TRBV2 TRBD1 NA TGTGCCAGCAGTCCTTGGGGGACAGGAACGAACACTGAAGCTTTCTTT CASSPWGTGTNTEAFF
TRBJ1-6 TRBV10-3 NA NA TGTGCCACCCAAGGGAGGGAACGCTCCTATAATTCACCCCTCCACTTT CATQGRERSYNSPLHF
TRBJ2-7 TRBV19 TRBD1 NA TGTGCCAGTAGTATGGGCAGGGGGACGTACGAGCAGTACTTC CASSMGRGTYEQYF
TRBJ2-1 TRBV7-7 NA once TGTGCTAGCAGCTTAGACAGACGGACTCACAATGAGCAGTTCTTC CASSLDRRTHNEQFF
TRBJ2-4 TRBV7-9 NA NA TGTGCCAGCAGCCGGAAAGGGGCGGACAAAAACATTCAGTACTTC CASSRKGADKNIQYF
TRBJ1-1 TRBV5-1 NA NA TGCGCCAGCAGGGGCGAACAGGTTTTGAACACTGAAGCTTTCTTT CASRGEQVLNTEAFF
TRBJ2-5 TRBV7-9 TRBD1 few TGTGCCAGCAGCGTCACCGGGACAGAGCAAGAGACCCAGTACTTC CASSVTGTEQETQYF
TRBJ1-3 TRBV28 NA NA TGTGCCAGCAGTTTAGGGGGGAGTTCTGGAAACACCATATATTTT CASSLGGSSGNTIYF